These T cell receptor beta chains were read from a single sample in a study of cytomegalovirus exposure and HLA in healthy donors. TCRdb keeps only in-frame clones here, not all; method: immunoSEQ multiplex PCR. The sample consists of under 150,000 clones, roughly 80% of them appearing once. Sequenced input: PBMCs. Receptors originate from a woman aged 40-49 years in good health and CMV-seropositive. Both conserved end residues are part of each CDR3. A D gene is named only where the DNA matches it firmly.

>TRBJ2-5|TRBV5-4|TRBD2
CASSSGLAGGPEETQYF
>TRBJ2-1|TRBV27|NA
CASSSRGNNEQFF
>TRBJ1-5|TRBV9|NA
CASSGTPGSNQPQHF
>TRBJ2-2|TRBV11-3|TRBD1
CASSPGTGIGELFF
>TRBJ1-2|TRBV30|TRBD1
CAWSGQGARVYGYTF
>TRBJ1-1|TRBV7-2|NA
CASSLSGPLDTEAFF
>TRBJ2-5|TRBV10-3|NA
CAISSEGDYQETQYF
>TRBJ1-6|TRBV4-2|NA
CASSQDRSYNSPLHF
>TRBJ2-1|TRBV30|NA
CAWSRGNNEQFF
>TRBJ2-3|TRBV7-9|TRBD2
CASSLLTSGGTDTQYF
>TRBJ1-3|TRBV7-2|NA
CASSGGVHGNTIYF
>TRBJ1-2|TRBV2|NA
CASRDVVGRSYGYTF
>TRBJ1-5|TRBV19|NA
CASSIPGRQPQHF
>TRBJ2-7|TRBV7-9|NA
CASSKTVPYEQYF
>TRBJ1-5|TRBV10-1|TRBD1
CASAPGQGGYSNQPQHF
>TRBJ2-1|TRBV29-1|NA
CSVPTRAGAYNEQFF
>TRBJ1-5|TRBV4-2|TRBD1
CASSQDRDSLNKPQHF
>TRBJ2-7|TRBV10-3|TRBD1
CAIGTGDRSEQYF
>TRBJ2-1|TRBV9|TRBD2
CASSAGLAGGPRDNEQFF
>TRBJ2-7|TRBV7-2|TRBD2
CASSSGLASDEQYF